A selection of T cell receptor beta chains follows, all from one sample in a study of human T cells and chemical hapten exposure. TCRdb reanalysed the RACE reads using MiXCR and keeps one entry per CDR3 protein. The sample includes under 400,000 distinct CDR3 sequences, roughly 5% seen only once; the top ten take 2.6%. Sequences were derived from whole blood, sampled in connection with sensitization to the hapten diphenylcyclopropenone (DPC). These receptors all come from a woman in her 50s with alopecia areata. Some clones in this sample may be carry-over from other donors' samples. The CDR3 runs from the conserved cysteine through the conserved F or W. D genes are given only for firm matches. The size field is filled for only some rows; it gives once, few, many or a size class.

TRBV24-1	TRBJ1-2	few	TRBD1	TGTGCCACCAGTGATTTTCTTAGACAGGGCCGGGACTATGGCTACACCTTC	CATSDFLRQGRDYGYTF
TRBV4-1	TRBJ2-1	few	NA	TGCGCCAGCAGCCAAGAGGGCGGGGGCGTCATTGATGAGCAGTTCTTC	CASSQEGGGVIDEQFF
TRBV29-1	TRBJ2-1	many	TRBD1	TGCAGCGCAGACAGGGGGCGCGCCTACAATGAGCAGTTCTTC	CSADRGRAYNEQFF
TRBV12-3/TRBV12-4	TRBJ1-2	NA	NA	TGTGCCAGCAGTTTTAAGGGTATCAACTATGGCTACACCTTC	CASSFKGINYGYTF
TRBV11-2	TRBJ1-3	NA	NA	TGTGCCAGCGGCGGTACAGGGCCCTCTGGAAACACCATATATTTT	CASGGTGPSGNTIYF
TRBV2	TRBJ1-2	many	NA	TGTGCCAGCAGTGTGGGAGAGGGCTATGGCTACACCTTC	CASSVGEGYGYTF
TRBV4-2	TRBJ1-3	few	NA	TGTGCCAGCAGCCAAGATCTGGGCCCTGGAAACACCATATATTTT	CASSQDLGPGNTIYF
TRBV12-3/TRBV12-4	TRBJ1-4	NA	NA	TGTGCCAGCAAGGGGGGGCAGGTGAAAGAAAGACTGTTTTTT	CASKGGQVKERLFF
TRBV5-1	TRBJ1-4	NA	NA	TGCGCCAGCAGCTTGGGATCCCAGGGATCGGGGGAAAAACTGTTTTTT	CASSLGSQGSGEKLFF
TRBV20-1	TRBJ1-1	few	NA	TGCAGTGCGAACCCCGGGGGGCCAGGTGAAGCTTTCTTT	CSANPGGPGEAFF
TRBV6-5	TRBJ1-2	NA	NA	TGTGCCAGCACATCGTCCGCGTATGGCTACACCTTC	CASTSSAYGYTF
TRBV30	TRBJ1-5	NA	NA	TGTGCCTGGAGCGAGGGTAACAATCAGCCCCAGCATTTT	CAWSEGNNQPQHF
TRBV25-1	TRBJ2-2	few	TRBD1	TGTGCCAGCAGCGGGACAGGGGGCGGTTACACCGGGGAGCTGTTTTTT	CASSGTGGGYTGELFF
TRBV6-1	TRBJ2-7	NA	TRBD1	TGTGCCAGCACCATTGCGACAGGGGAATACTCCTACGAGCAGTACTTC	CASTIATGEYSYEQYF
TRBV29-1	TRBJ2-2	NA	TRBD1	TGCAGCATCGACAGGGTGGGCGGGGAGCTGTTTTTT	CSIDRVGGELFF